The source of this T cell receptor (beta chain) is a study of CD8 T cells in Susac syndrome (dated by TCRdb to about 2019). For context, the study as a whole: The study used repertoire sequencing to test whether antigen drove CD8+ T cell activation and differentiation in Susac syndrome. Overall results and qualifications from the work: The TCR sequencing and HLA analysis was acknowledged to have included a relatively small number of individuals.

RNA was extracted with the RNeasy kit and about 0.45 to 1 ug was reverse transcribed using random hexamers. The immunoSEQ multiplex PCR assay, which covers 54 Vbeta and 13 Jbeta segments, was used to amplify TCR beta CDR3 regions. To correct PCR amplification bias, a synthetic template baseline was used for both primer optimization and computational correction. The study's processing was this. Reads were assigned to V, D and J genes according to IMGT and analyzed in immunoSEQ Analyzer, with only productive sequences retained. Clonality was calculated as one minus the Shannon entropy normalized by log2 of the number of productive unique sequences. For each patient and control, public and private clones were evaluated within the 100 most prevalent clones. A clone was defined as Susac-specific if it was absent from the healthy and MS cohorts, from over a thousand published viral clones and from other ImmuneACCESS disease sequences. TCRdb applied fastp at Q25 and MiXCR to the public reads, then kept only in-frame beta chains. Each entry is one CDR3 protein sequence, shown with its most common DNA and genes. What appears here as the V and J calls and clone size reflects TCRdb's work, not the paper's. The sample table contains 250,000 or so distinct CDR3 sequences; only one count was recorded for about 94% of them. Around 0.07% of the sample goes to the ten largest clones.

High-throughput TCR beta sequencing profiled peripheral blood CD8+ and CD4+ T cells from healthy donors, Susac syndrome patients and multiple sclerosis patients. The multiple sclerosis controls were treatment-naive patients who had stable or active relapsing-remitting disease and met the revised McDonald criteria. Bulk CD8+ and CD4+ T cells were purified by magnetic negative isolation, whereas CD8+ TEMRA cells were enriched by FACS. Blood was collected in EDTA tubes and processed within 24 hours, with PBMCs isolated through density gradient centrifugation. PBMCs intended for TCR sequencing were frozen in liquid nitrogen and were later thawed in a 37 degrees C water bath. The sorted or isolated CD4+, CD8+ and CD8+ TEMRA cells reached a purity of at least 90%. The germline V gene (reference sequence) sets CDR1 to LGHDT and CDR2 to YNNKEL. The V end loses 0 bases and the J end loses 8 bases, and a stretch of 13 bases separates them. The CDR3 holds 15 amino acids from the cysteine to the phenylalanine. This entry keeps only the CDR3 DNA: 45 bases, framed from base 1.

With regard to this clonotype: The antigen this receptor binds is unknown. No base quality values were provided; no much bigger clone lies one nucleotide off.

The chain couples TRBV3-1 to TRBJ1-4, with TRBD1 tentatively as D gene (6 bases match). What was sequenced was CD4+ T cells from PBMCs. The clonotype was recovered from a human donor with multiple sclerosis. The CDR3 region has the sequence CASSQEQGEHEKLFF. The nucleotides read TGTGCCAGCAGCCAAGAACAGGGAGAACACGAAAAACTGTTTTTT.